The 21 T cell receptor beta chains given below trace back to one sample, sequenced in a study of CD8+ T cells in alopecia areata. The authors extracted RNA and reverse transcribed it into cDNA as the sequencing template. Generated by immunoSEQ multiplex PCR, the TCRdb table keeps only in-frame clones and is missing some. In the table there are about 160,000 clones, about 71% of which are singletons. The treatment is: oral pan-JAK inhibitor, 5-10 mg twice daily. The sequencing used CD4+ T cells sorted from blood, collected at week 4, from a patient treated with tofacitinib. The receptors were sampled from a human donor with alopecia areata.

The rearrangement joins TRBV12-5 to TRBJ2-1; tentatively, D is TRBD2 (6 bases). The germline CDR1 and CDR2 sequences are LGHNT and FRNRAP. The V and J ends lost 1 base and 3 bases respectively, with 13 bases between them. The CDR3 is made up of 16 amino acids. The CDR3 DNA reads TGTGCTAGTGGTTTGGCCGGGACTGCAAACTACAATGAGCAGTTCTTC. This translates into CASGLAGTANYNEQFF.

The chain recombines TRBV2 with TRBJ2-7; TRBD2 matches at 8 bases. CDR1 and CDR2 (germline): SNHLY, FYNNEI. The V gene end was trimmed by 7 bases and the J gene end by 2 bases; junction bases not matched to a gene: 7. This CDR3 has 14 residues. The DNA of the CDR3 is TGTGCCAGCACAGGCGGCGGGGGGCCCTACGAGCAGTACTTC. Translated, it gives CASTGGGGPYEQYF.

This rearrangement joins TRBV4-1 to TRBJ1-3, with D hard to call. The CDR3 has 17 amino acids. Deletions cut 1 base from V and 2 bases from J, with 15 bases between. CDR1 MGHRA and CDR2 YSYEKL come from the germline V gene. The CDR3 DNA is TGCGCCAGCAGCCAAGTCGATATGGGATTCGCTGGAAACACCATATATTTT. Encoded protein: CASSQVDMGFAGNTIYF.

V is TRBV10-3 and J is TRBJ2-2, with TRBD1 matching over 9 bases. Per germline, CDR1 ENHRY and CDR2 SYGVKD. V shed 10 bases and J 3 bases; nucleotides not matched to a gene: 6. The CDR3 is 14 residues long. This CDR3 is CATMDRGHTGELFF. The CDR3 DNA reads as TGTGCCACCATGGACAGGGGACACACCGGGGAGCTGTTTTTT.

This clone was recorded a few times. The chain uses TRBV27 and TRBJ2-7, with 7 nucleotides matching TRBD1. Germline CDR1 and CDR2: MNHEY and SMNVEV (reference sequence). This CDR3 comprises 15 residues. With 3 bases clipped from V and 3 bases from J, the junction kept 8 bases outside the gene matches. CDR3 bases: TGTGCCAGCAGTTTTCGAAGGGGGCAGAACTACGAGCAGTACTTC. Its protein product is CASSFRRGQNYEQYF.

CDR3 in DNA: TGTGCCAGCAGTGACTGGGGGGGCCAAGAGACCCAGTACTTC. Its protein is CASSDWGGQETQYF. The V and J genes are TRBV25-1 and TRBJ2-5; 7 bases map to TRBD2. Germline V gene data show CDR1 as MGHDK and CDR2 as SYGVNS. V lost 3 bases and J lost 1; bases outside the gene matches: 2. CDR3 length: 14 amino acids. Full variable domain (remainder filled in from reference TRBV25-1 and TRBJ2-5): EADIYQTPRYLVIGTGKKITLECSQTMGHDKMYWYQQDPGMELHLIHYSYGVNSTEKGDLSSESTVSRIRTEHFPLTLESARPSHTSQYLCASSDWGGQETQYFGPGTRLLVL.

This clone has only one observation. CDR3 in DNA: TGCAGCGTAGCAGGGCGGGCGTCCTCTGGGGCCAACGTCCTGACTTTC. Its translation: CSVAGRASSGANVLTF. The chain combines TRBV29-1 with TRBJ2-6; D assignment may be TRBD1 or TRBD2 (5 bases each). Trimming removed 6 bases from V and 0 bases from J, with 15 bases in between. The CDR3 totals 16 residues. Germline CDR1 is SQVTM and CDR2 is ANQGSEA.

The chain uses TRBV5-6 and TRBJ2-2; no definite D call. CDR3 size: 17 residues. The germline gives CDR1 SGHDT, CDR2 YYEEEE. The V end was cut by 2 bases, the J end by 0 bases, with 14 bases between. The CDR3 DNA reads TGTGCCAGCAGCTTCGATTCCCTGGGTTCGAACACCGGGGAGCTGTTTTTT. Encoded protein: CASSFDSLGSNTGELFF.

V and J are TRBV7-2 and TRBJ1-5; no clear D gene. CDR1 and CDR2 (germline): SGHTA, FQGNSA. The CDR3 covers 14 residues. V lost 1 base to trimming and J lost 7 bases, with 11 bases between them. CDR3 amino acids: CASSLGTREQPQHF. CDR3 nucleotides: TGTGCCAGCAGCTTAGGGACGCGAGAACAGCCCCAGCATTTT. Drawing the rest from reference TRBV7-2 and TRBJ1-5, the complete variable domain is GAGVSQSPSNKVTEKGKDVELRCDPISGHTALYWYRQSLGQGLEFLIYFQGNSAPDKSGLPSDRFSAERTGGSVSTLTIQRTQQEDSAVYLCASSLGTREQPQHFGDGTRLSIL.

The chain has TRBV5-1 and TRBJ2-5; D is undetermined. Germline V gene lookup returns CDR1 SGHRS and CDR2 YFSETQ. This CDR3 has 13 amino acids. The V and J ends lost 4 bases and 4 bases respectively, with 11 bases between them. CDR3 amino acids: CASSLGEVETQYF. CDR3 in DNA: TGCGCCAGCAGCCTGGGTGAAGTAGAGACCCAGTACTTC.

The chain links TRBV15 to TRBJ2-7, with TRBD1 matching over 10 bases. This CDR3 has 16 amino acids. CDR1 LNHNV and CDR2 YYDKDF come from the germline V gene (reference sequence). Germline trimming cut 0 bases from V and 9 bases from J; bases unmatched to any gene: 11. CDR3 sequence: CATSRDWRQGALSQYF. The CDR3 nucleotides read TGTGCCACCAGCAGAGATTGGAGACAGGGGGCCCTCTCGCAGTACTTC.

This chain joins TRBV7-8 and TRBJ2-1, with D uncertain. CDR3 length: 12 amino acids. The V gene lost 5 bases and the J gene lost 7 bases, with 9 bases spanning the gap. CDR1 and CDR2 from the germline V gene are SGHVS and FQNEAQ. The CDR3 DNA reads TGTGCCAGCAGCCGGCCCAGGAATGAGCAGTTCTTC. This sequence encodes CASSRPRNEQFF.

The V and J genes are TRBV10-2 and TRBJ2-7, with 8 bases aligning to TRBD1. The CDR3 sequence is 12 residues long. Losses at the gene ends were 9 bases for V and 5 bases for J; bases not matched to a gene: 6. Germline CDR1 reads WSHSY; CDR2 reads SAAADI. CDR3 amino acids: CARSRTGHEQYF. As DNA, the CDR3 is TGCGCCAGATCCCGGACAGGGCACGAGCAGTACTTC.

The chain recombines TRBV6-5 with TRBJ1-1, with 7 bases fitting TRBD1. The CDR3 length is 15 residues. The V gene's germline CDR1 is MNHEY and CDR2 SVGAGI. V lost 2 bases to trimming and J lost 6 bases; unmatched junction nucleotides: 9. The CDR3 bases are TGTGCCAGCAGTTACCAGACAGGGAGGGTGTCTGAAGCTTTCTTT. Protein: CASSYQTGRVSEAFF.

The chain couples TRBV23-1 to TRBJ1-2, with TRBD1 identical over 7 bases. TRBV23-1 is annotated as an ORF whose role is uncertain. V lost 3 bases to trimming and J lost 3 bases; unmatched junction nucleotides: 1. The CDR3 runs 13 residues. As DNA, the CDR3 is TGCGCCAGCAGTCACAGGGGGGACTATGGCTACACCTTC. Its translation is CASSHRGDYGYTF.

This clone was seen a few times. The V gene is TRBV15, the J gene TRBJ1-2; TRBD1 is a possible D gene (5 bases). Trimming stripped 0 bases from V and 2 bases from J, with 10 bases between. This CDR3 is built from 15 residues. CDR1 LNHNV and CDR2 YYDKDF come from the germline V gene (reference sequence). CDR3 sequence reads: CATSREGGQNYGYTF. The CDR3 nucleotides are TGTGCCACCAGCAGAGAGGGAGGACAAAACTATGGCTACACCTTC.

This clone was observed a few times. This chain connects TRBV5-6 to TRBJ1-4; no clear D. The CDR3 runs to 14 residues. V lost 0 bases, J lost 6 bases, and 9 bases lay in between. The V gene's germline CDR1 is SGHDT and CDR2 YYEEEE. The CDR3 DNA sequence: TGTGCCAGCAGCTTGGGTGTGACCCATGAAAAACTGTTTTTT. Its protein is CASSLGVTHEKLFF.

The V call is TRBV7-2, the J call TRBJ2-5, with 10 bases identical to TRBD2. The CDR3 is 17 residues long. V trimming: 2 bases; J trimming: 5 bases; junction bases outside the gene matches: 11. The germline CDR1 and CDR2 sequences are SGHTA and FQGNSA. DNA for the CDR3: TGTGCCAGCAGCTTACACACCGGGACTAGCGTCCGTGAGACCCAGTACTTC. It is translated as CASSLHTGTSVRETQYF.

This clone was observed a few times. The chain employs TRBV6-6 and TRBJ1-4; possibly TRBD1 for D (6 bases). CDR3 length equals 14 residues. Between the trimmed V and J ends, which lost 2 bases and 6 bases, there was a span of 10 bases. From germline, CDR1 is MNHNY and CDR2 SVGAGI (reference sequence). The DNA for the CDR3 is TGTGCCAGCAGTTACCCCCGGACAGATGAAAAACTGTTTTTT. Protein product: CASSYPRTDEKLFF.

Regarding this clone: Other nucleotide sequences from this sample produce the same CDR3. The V and J genes are TRBV7-2 and TRBJ2-2; no clear D. The CDR3 covers 13 residues. The germline V gene has CDR1 SGHTA and CDR2 FQGNSA. Trimming removed 1 base from V and 6 bases from J, with 6 bases in between. The CDR3 DNA reads as TGTGCCAGCAGCTTAGTTGGGGCCGGGGAGCTGTTTTTT. It is translated as CASSLVGAGELFF.

The chain uses TRBV7-6 and TRBJ2-7; D remains ambiguous. The CDR3 covers 12 residues. The germline CDR1 and CDR2 sequences are SGHVS and FNYEAQ. V was pared by 1 base and J by 6 bases, with 7 bases between. The CDR3 sequence: CASSLVSGEQYF. Written as DNA, the CDR3 is TGTGCCAGCAGCTTAGTTTCGGGCGAGCAGTACTTC.